The 12 T cell receptor beta chains presented below share a single source sample, sequenced in a study of cytomegalovirus exposure and HLA in healthy donors. Use of 60 Vbeta and 13 Jbeta primers characterized the PCR. Generated by immunoSEQ multiplex PCR, the TCRdb table keeps only in-frame clones and is missing some. This table has approximately 160,000 clones, roughly three quarters appearing once. Sequenced sample: PBMCs. All receptors derive from a woman aged 40 to 49 in good health and CMV-seropositive.

This rearrangement joins TRBV5-1 to TRBJ1-1; D remains ambiguous. From germline, CDR1 is SGHRS and CDR2 YFSETQ. The CDR3 has 14 amino acids. Trimming took off 0 bases at V and 5 bases at J, with 11 bases between the two ends. Here the CDR3 DNA reads TGCGCCAGCAGCTTGGAAGGGTCGGGGACTGAAGCTTTCTTT. It yields the protein CASSLEGSGTEAFF. The full variable domain, rest sourced from reference TRBV5-1 and TRBJ1-1, is KAGVTQTPRYLIKTRGQQVTLSCSPISGHRSVSWYQQTPGQGLQFLFEYFSETQRNKGNFPGRFSGRQFSNSRSEMNVSTLELGDSALYLCASSLEGSGTEAFFGQGTRLTVV.

The chain joins TRBV9 to TRBJ1-3, with 7 bases matching TRBD1. With V trimmed by 0 bases and J by 8 bases, 8 bases remained unmatched. Germline lookup yields CDR1 SGDLS and CDR2 YYNGEE. The CDR3 consists of 15 residues. CDR3: CASSVAKGGRDTIYF. DNA for the CDR3: TGTGCCAGCAGCGTAGCTAAAGGGGGCCGGGACACCATATATTTT.

V and J are TRBV19 and TRBJ1-5, with 7 bases lining up with TRBD1. The germline V gene has CDR1 LNHDA and CDR2 SQIVND (reference sequence). The CDR3 contains 17 residues. V lost 1 base, J lost 4 bases, and 10 bases stayed unmatched. The DNA for the CDR3 is TGTGCCAGTAGTATAGGACCTTTGACAGGGAATAATCAGCCCCAGCATTTT. Residues: CASSIGPLTGNNQPQHF.

In its sample, this clone was seen a few times. A junction boundary mismatches the germline segment, possibly from a read error. The chain is built from TRBV13 and TRBJ2-6; D might be TRBD1 (5 bases). This CDR3 has 15 amino acids. Germline V gives CDR1 PRHDT, CDR2 FYEKMQ (reference sequence). In DNA, the CDR3 is TGTGCCAGCAGCTTAGCCTTCTCTGGGGCCAACGGCCTGACTTTC. It yields the protein CASSLAFSGANGLTF.

This clone was seen many times. This specimen includes other DNA sequences encoding the same CDR3. J is TRBJ1-2 and V is TRBV30; perhaps TRBD1 as D (6 bases). Germline CDR1 is GTSNPN and CDR2 is SVGIG (reference sequence). This CDR3 is built from 13 residues. V lost 5 bases, J lost 4 bases, and 14 bases lay in between. The CDR3 loop is CAWGRDRPYGYTF. The CDR3, as DNA: TGTGCCTGGGGACGAGACAGGCCCTATGGCTACACCTTC.

This sequence joins TRBV11-2 and TRBJ1-1; D is possibly TRBD1 (5 bases). The V and J ends lost 7 bases and 11 bases respectively, with 23 bases between them. CDR1 and CDR2 (germline): SGHAT, FQNNGV. CDR3 length equals 14 residues. The CDR3 DNA reads as TGTGCCAGCACCTATTTACGGGGGGAGGGGAAGGCTTTCTTT. Translating it yields CASTYLRGEGKAFF.

The chain recombines TRBV7-3 with TRBJ2-1, with TRBD2 as a possible D gene (5 bases). The CDR3 runs to 15 residues. Germline V gene sequence: CDR1 SGHTA, CDR2 FQGTGA. V was cut by 4 bases and J by 0 bases, with 10 bases left in between. The CDR3, as DNA: TGTGCCAGCAGCTCCACGGGAACCTCCTACAATGAGCAGTTCTTC. This encodes CASSSTGTSYNEQFF.

The CDR3 sequence: CASRVQSSYSPLHF. The CDR3 region has the DNA TGTGCCAGCAGGGTACAATCCTCATATTCACCCCTCCACTTT. The chain employs TRBV28 and TRBJ1-6; D unresolved. CDR3 length: 14 amino acids. CDR1 and CDR2 from the germline V gene are MDHEN and SYDVKM. V lost 6 bases and J 8 bases, leaving 14 bases between the germline ends.

This clone was detected a few times. The chain is built from TRBV7-9 and TRBJ2-1, with 10 bases aligning to TRBD2. The CDR3 is made up of 15 amino acids. Germline loops: CDR1 SEHNR, CDR2 FQNEAQ (reference sequence). Trimming removed 5 bases from V and 7 bases from J; junction bases left unmatched: 8. For the CDR3, the DNA is TGTGCCAGCAGCGGCGTAGCGGGGGGTGTGAATGAGCAGTTCTTC. The encoded protein is CASSGVAGGVNEQFF.

The V gene is TRBV7-8, the J gene TRBJ1-1, with 7 bases identical to TRBD1. The ends lost 4 bases at V and 1 base at J; junction bases unmatched: 6. CDR3 length: 15 amino acids. CDR1 is SGHVS, CDR2 FQNEAQ, per germline. CDR3 sequence reads: CASSSRNRGNTEAFF. The CDR3 coding sequence is TGTGCCAGCAGCTCGCGAAACAGGGGGAACACTGAAGCTTTCTTT.

This sequence joins TRBV30 and TRBJ2-3, with TRBD1 matching over 7 bases. V gave up 2 bases and J gave up 8 bases; unmatched junction bases: 7. Germline V gives CDR1 GTSNPN, CDR2 SVGIG (reference sequence). The CDR3 covers 13 residues. The CDR3 is CAWSQGDGGTQYF. CDR3 in DNA: TGTGCCTGGAGTCAGGGGGATGGCGGTACGCAGTATTTT.

The chain has TRBV6-6 and TRBJ2-3, with 9 bases identical to TRBD2. This CDR3 is 16 amino acids long. The germline gives CDR1 MNHNY, CDR2 SVGAGI (reference sequence). The junction had 9 bases not matched to a gene; V was cut back by 6 bases and J by 2 bases. The CDR3 DNA follows: TGTGCCAGCAGGGAGCTTCTAGCGGGGAACACAGATACGCAGTATTTT. Its protein product is CASRELLAGNTDTQYF.